The clone carrying this T cell receptor (beta chain) was found many times. Its matching antigen is unknown. The data were taken from a study of cytomegalovirus exposure and HLA in healthy donors. V shed 5 bases, J shed 6 bases, and the junction held 9 bases outside the gene matches. CDR1 and CDR2 from the germline V gene are MNHEY and SMNVEV (reference sequence). CDR3 length: 14 residues. Both 60 Vbeta primers and 13 Jbeta primers went into the PCR. Using immunoSEQ multiplex PCR, the repertoire was profiled, and TCRdb retains in-frame clones only, with some absent. The table shows fewer than 120,000 clones, with under 85% occurring only once. General study points: The sole available immune exposure information was CMV serostatus. Near-uniform donor sequencing depth was presumed by presence/absence analyses.

Source material: PBMCs. The genes are TRBV27 and TRBJ2-7, with 8 bases that match TRBD2. The sequence came from a man aged 30 to 45 in good health and CMV-seropositive. CDR3: CASSPRLAGLEQYF. The DNA for the CDR3 is TGTGCCAGCAGTCCCCGGCTAGCGGGCCTCGAGCAGTACTTC.